This TCR beta chain was captured in a study of OX40 agonist ivuxolimab in advanced cancers. General study results and limits: Dosing at 0.1 to 3.0 mg/kg was accompanied by clonal expansion of CD4+ and CD8+ blood T cells by week 6.

The CDR3 extends over 11 amino acids. Germline V gene data show CDR1 as MNHNY and CDR2 as SVGAGI (reference sequence). V lost 8 bases, J lost 3 bases, and 8 bases lay in between. The data were produced by immunoSEQ multiplex PCR, yet TCRdb's version contains in-frame clones alone and is incomplete. Of tens of thousands of clones listed, 86% are singletons. Of note for this clone: What it binds is not known.

The receptor was derived from an adult with an advanced solid tumor such as melanoma, head and neck, liver or kidney cancer. This chain uses TRBV6-6 with TRBJ2-7; D gene ambiguous. The specimen comprised CD4+ or CD8+ T cells sorted from blood, sampled in a trial of the OX40 agonist ivuxolimab. The DNA of the CDR3 is TGTGCCAGCGCCACGGGCTACGAGCAGTACTTC. Encoded protein: CASATGYEQYF.